This record covers a single T cell receptor (beta chain). The antigen is not known. Trimming took 10 bases from V and 0 from J, leaving 16 bases between them. CDR1 is SNHLY, CDR2 FYNNEI, per germline. The CDR3 has 15 amino acids. The data belong to a study of vaccination and CD4 T cells after COVID-19. Study observations and caveats: In convalescent patients, a median roughly 84% of post-vaccine SARS-CoV-2-reactive clones appeared only after vaccination.

Cultured CD4+ T-cell DNA underwent Oncomine TCR Beta short-read sequencing. TCRdb recomputed calls from the PCR reads with MiXCR, one row per CDR3 protein. Here the sample spans just over 20,000 distinct CDR3 sequences, around 62% being singletons. Treatment noted: roughly ten-day PBMC culture with coronavirus spike peptide pools or control peptides (ViraFEST assay). The sample was CD4+ T cells from blood, cultured in vitro, taken before SARS-CoV-2 vaccination. This receptor was obtained from a human donor who received a COVID-19 vaccine. The chain combines TRBV2 with TRBJ1-5; D not resolved. The CDR3 DNA follows: TGTGCCACCCAGAAGGAGGGAGGTAGCAATCAGCCCCAGCATTTT. This sequence encodes CATQKEGGSNQPQHF.